One sample yielded the 21 T cell receptor beta chains listed below, sequenced in a study of cytomegalovirus exposure and HLA in healthy donors. Researchers ran the PCR with 60 Vbeta and 13 Jbeta primers. Repertoires were generated with immunoSEQ multiplex PCR, while TCRdb's copy carries only in-frame clones and drops some. The table lists about 96,000 clones, around 74% of them singletons, with roughly 3% in the top ten. Sequencing was done on a sample of PBMCs. Receptors were obtained from a female donor in good health and CMV-seropositive.

The genes are TRBV7-9 and TRBJ2-1, with D perhaps TRBD2 (6 bases). The length of the CDR3 is 14 residues. Trimming stripped 2 bases from V and 4 bases from J, with 9 bases between. CDR1 is SEHNR, CDR2 FQNEAQ, per germline (reference sequence). CDR3 in amino acids: CASSLRGLYNEQFF. CDR3 coding DNA: TGTGCCAGCAGCTTAAGGGGACTTTACAATGAGCAGTTCTTC.

This chain connects TRBV30 to TRBJ2-7, with D perhaps TRBD2 (6 bases). CDR3 size: 13 residues. With 5 bases removed from V and 3 bases from J, the gap between germline ends came to 14 bases. Germline assignment: CDR1 GTSNPN and CDR2 SVGIG (reference sequence). The CDR3 coding sequence is TGTGCCTGGTCGCGGGGTAGTCTCTACGAGCAGTACTTC. Its protein product is CAWSRGSLYEQYF.

The chain links TRBV9 to TRBJ2-5; 11 nucleotides agree with TRBD2. The ends lost 5 bases at V and 0 bases at J; junction bases unmatched: 9. The CDR3 spans 17 residues. Per germline, CDR1 SGDLS and CDR2 YYNGEE. As DNA, the CDR3 is TGTGCCAGCAGTAACACTAGCGGGGGTTACTACCAAGAGACCCAGTACTTC. Translated, it gives CASSNTSGGYYQETQYF.

The genes are TRBV9 and TRBJ1-1; TRBD1 matches 8 bases. Germline-derived CDR1 and CDR2 are SGDLS and YYNGEE. Trimming took 4 bases from V and 1 from J; bases not matched to a gene: 6. The CDR3 has 15 residues. CDR3 nucleotide sequence: TGTGCCAGCAGCCCAGGACAGGGTAGGAACACTGAAGCTTTCTTT. Protein: CASSPGQGRNTEAFF. The whole variable domain, filled in from reference TRBV9 and TRBJ1-1, reads DSGVTQTPKHLITATGQRVTLRCSPRSGDLSVYWYQQSLDQGLQFLIQYYNGEERAKGNILERFSAQQFPDLHSELNLSSLELGDSALYFCASSPGQGRNTEAFFGQGTRLTVV.

V and J are TRBV30 and TRBJ1-2, with TRBD1 matching 9 bases. V trimming: 5 bases; J trimming: 2 bases; junction bases outside the gene matches: 6. The CDR3 is 14 residues long. Germline assignment: CDR1 GTSNPN and CDR2 SVGIG (reference sequence). The CDR3 loop is CAWARDRVNYGYTF. CDR3 bases: TGTGCCTGGGCCCGGGACAGGGTGAACTATGGCTACACCTTC.

This clone was observed a handful of times. The J gene is TRBJ2-7, the V gene TRBV5-4, with TRBD1 identical over 11 bases. Germline assignment: CDR1 SGHNT and CDR2 YYREEE (reference sequence). The CDR3 spans 13 residues. Unmatched junction bases numbered 2, after V lost 4 bases and J lost 5 bases. CDR3 loop: CASSLGQGDEQYF. CDR3 DNA sequence: TGTGCCAGCAGCCTGGGACAGGGGGACGAGCAGTACTTC.

The chain uses TRBV27 and TRBJ2-1, with TRBD2 matching over 10 bases. V was pared by 7 bases and J by 6 bases, with 3 bases of the junction left unmatched. CDR3 size: 13 residues. Per the germline V gene, CDR1 is MNHEY and CDR2 is SMNVEV (reference sequence). The CDR3: CASTRLAGNEQFF. CDR3 DNA sequence: TGTGCCAGCACCAGACTAGCGGGCAATGAGCAGTTCTTC.

The gene calls are TRBV2 and TRBJ1-4; D unclear. CDR1 is SNHLY and CDR2 is FYNNEI in the germline V gene. The V end was cut by 3 bases, the J end by 8 bases, with 10 bases between. The CDR3 consists of 13 residues. The CDR3 loop reads CASSEKAGEKLFF. DNA for the CDR3: TGTGCCAGCAGTGAGAAGGCGGGAGAAAAACTGTTTTTT.

The V and J genes are TRBV7-2 and TRBJ1-1, with 10 nucleotides matching TRBD1. This CDR3 spans 16 amino acids. Germline values: CDR1 SGHTA, CDR2 FQGNSA. J gave up 5 bases and V 6 bases, and 12 bases lay outside the gene matches. CDR3 coding DNA: TGTGCCAGCAGTGTTACCGGGACAGGGGAAGGGACTGAAGCTTTCTTT. Protein sequence: CASSVTGTGEGTEAFF.

This clone was found once. This rearrangement joins TRBV7-6 to TRBJ1-4; D is perhaps TRBD1 (5 bases). Germline loops: CDR1 SGHVS, CDR2 FNYEAQ. This CDR3 region has 16 residues. V lost 1 base and J lost 4, with 13 bases in between. The CDR3 DNA reads TGTGCCAGCAGCTTAGGGCCGGGGGTTCATAATGAAAAACTGTTTTTT. Translation gives CASSLGPGVHNEKLFF. Full variable domain (rest looked up from reference TRBV7-6 and TRBJ1-4): GAGVSQSPRYKVTKRGQDVALRCDPISGHVSLYWYRQALGQGPEFLTYFNYEAQQDKSGLPNDRFSAERPEGSISTLTIQRTEQRDSAMYRCASSLGPGVHNEKLFFGSGTQLSVL.

Remarks on this clone: Other DNA sequences in the same sample also yield this CDR3. The rearrangement joins TRBV28 to TRBJ1-2, with D perhaps matching TRBD1 (5 bases). Germline V gives CDR1 MDHEN, CDR2 SYDVKM. V lost 2 bases and J lost 7, with 8 bases in between. The CDR3 is made up of 12 amino acids. The CDR3 region is CASSLGGGGYTF. In DNA, the CDR3 is TGTGCCAGCAGTTTAGGGGGGGGTGGCTACACCTTC.

This chain joins TRBV7-2 and TRBJ2-1; 8 bases line up with TRBD2. Germline CDR1 SGHTA, CDR2 FQGNSA. The CDR3 runs 15 residues. V shed 5 bases, J shed 1 base, and the junction held 4 bases outside the gene matches. The CDR3 protein is CASSRSGSSYNEQFF. The CDR3 DNA sequence: TGTGCCAGCAGCCGGAGCGGGAGTTCCTACAATGAGCAGTTCTTC.

The table lists this clone with a few counts. The chain couples TRBV28 to TRBJ1-1; D is uncertain. V lost 3 bases and J 5 bases, leaving 7 bases between the germline ends. CDR1 and CDR2 from the germline V gene are MDHEN and SYDVKM. The CDR3 extends over 12 amino acids. DNA for the CDR3: TGTGCCAGCAGTTTCTCGACTACTGAAGCTTTCTTT. Translated, it gives CASSFSTTEAFF.

The genes are TRBV2 and TRBJ2-5, with 12 bases fitting TRBD2. Germline values: CDR1 SNHLY, CDR2 FYNNEI. The CDR3 extends over 15 amino acids. Trimming at V came to 6 bases and at J to 2 bases, leaving 4 bases not matched to a gene. The CDR3 here is CASSLLAGGQETQYF. Here the CDR3 DNA reads TGTGCCAGCAGCCTACTAGCGGGGGGACAAGAGACCCAGTACTTC.

The chain combines TRBV14 with TRBJ1-1; no reliable D call. V was shortened by 4 bases and J by 1 base, with 7 bases between the two germline ends. This CDR3 has 13 residues. Per germline, CDR1 SGHDN and CDR2 FVKESK. The CDR3 here is CASSRQSNTEAFF. CDR3 nucleotide sequence: TGTGCCAGCAGCCGTCAGTCGAACACTGAAGCTTTCTTT.

The chain joins TRBV25-1 to TRBJ1-5; 10 bases are shared with TRBD1. The CDR3 length is 15 residues. Losses at the gene ends were 4 bases for V and 3 bases for J; bases not matched to a gene: 3. Germline CDR1 MGHDK, CDR2 SYGVNS. The DNA for the CDR3 is TGTGCCAGCAGTGCCGGGACAGGGGTCAATCAGCCCCAGCATTTT. Its protein product is CASSAGTGVNQPQHF.

Written as DNA, the CDR3 is TGCAGCGTTGACTTGGCTAGCGGCGATCAAGAGACCCAGTACTTC. This sequence encodes CSVDLASGDQETQYF. The rearrangement uses TRBV29-1 and TRBJ2-5, with 7 positions matching TRBD2. Germline V gene data show CDR1 as SQVTM and CDR2 as ANQGSEA. The V gene end was trimmed by 3 bases and the J gene end by 2 bases; junction bases not matched to a gene: 9. The CDR3 is 15 amino acids.

Only a few counts were recorded for this clone. The V gene is TRBV4-1, the J gene TRBJ2-2; D unclear. Per the germline V gene, CDR1 is MGHRA and CDR2 is YSYEKL. The V end was cut by 5 bases, the J end by 6 bases, with 19 bases between. The CDR3 has 16 residues. DNA of the CDR3: TGCGCCAGCAGCAGCCTAACGGGTATCTTTCCCGGGGAGCTGTTTTTT. This codes for CASSSLTGIFPGELFF.

J is TRBJ2-2 and V is TRBV7-2; D perhaps matches TRBD1 (7 bases). Trimming shortened V by 5 bases and J by 3 bases, and 10 bases separated the two germline ends. CDR3 size: 14 residues. Germline CDR1 is SGHTA and CDR2 is FQGNSA. This CDR3 is CASSAGQYTGELFF. CDR3 in DNA: TGTGCCAGCAGCGCGGGACAGTACACCGGGGAGCTGTTTTTT.

V and J are TRBV7-2 and TRBJ1-1; 7 positions agree with TRBD1. Germline assignment: CDR1 SGHTA and CDR2 FQGNSA. The CDR3 has 14 amino acids. Losses at the gene ends were 3 bases for V and 6 bases for J; bases not matched to a gene: 7. The CDR3, as DNA: TGTGCCAGCAGCTTGGGACAGAGTCTCGCTGAAGCTTTCTTT. Translation gives CASSLGQSLAEAFF.

This clone was recorded once. The rearrangement uses TRBV7-6 and TRBJ2-7; TRBD1 is a possible D gene (6 bases). The CDR3 has 15 residues. V gave up 5 bases and J gave up 3 bases, with 17 bases separating them. CDR1 is SGHVS and CDR2 is FNYEAQ in the germline V gene. CDR3 in amino acids: CASSAYRESYYEQYF. The DNA of the CDR3 is TGTGCCAGCAGCGCGTACAGGGAGAGCTACTACGAGCAGTACTTC. The whole variable domain, remainder taken from reference TRBV7-6 and TRBJ2-7, is GAGVSQSPRYKVTKRGQDVALRCDPISGHVSLYWYRQALGQGPEFLTYFNYEAQQDKSGLPNDRFSAERPEGSISTLTIQRTEQRDSAMYRCASSAYRESYYEQYFGPGTRLTVT.